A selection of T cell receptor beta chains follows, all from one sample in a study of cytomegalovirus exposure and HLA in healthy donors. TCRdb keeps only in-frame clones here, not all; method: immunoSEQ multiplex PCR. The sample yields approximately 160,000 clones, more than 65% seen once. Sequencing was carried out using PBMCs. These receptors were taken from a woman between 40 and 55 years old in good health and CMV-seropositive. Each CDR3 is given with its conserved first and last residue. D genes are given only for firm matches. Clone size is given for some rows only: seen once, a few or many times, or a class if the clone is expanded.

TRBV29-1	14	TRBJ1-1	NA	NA	TGCAGCGTGTCCCTAGGAGGGTTGAACACTGAAGCTTTCTTT	CSVSLGGLNTEAFF
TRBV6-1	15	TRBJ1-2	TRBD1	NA	TGTGCCAGCAGTGAAGGACAGGGGGCTACCTATGGCTACACCTTC	CASSEGQGATYGYTF
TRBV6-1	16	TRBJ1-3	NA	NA	TGTGCCAGCAGTGAAGTGTTGGGGCCTGTTGGAAACACCATATATTTT	CASSEVLGPVGNTIYF
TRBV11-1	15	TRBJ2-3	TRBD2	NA	TGTGCCAGCAGCTTCTTAGCGGGGGAGGGAGATACGCAGTATTTT	CASSFLAGEGDTQYF
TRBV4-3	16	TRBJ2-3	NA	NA	TGCGCCAGCAGCCAAGATAAGGGGGGGTTGGGAGATACGCAGTATTTT	CASSQDKGGLGDTQYF
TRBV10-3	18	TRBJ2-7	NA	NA	TGTGCCATCAGTGAGAGCCGCGCGCGACAAGCAAGCTCCTACGAGCAGTACTTC	CAISESRARQASSYEQYF
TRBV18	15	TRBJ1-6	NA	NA	TGTGCCAGCTCACCGTATTCCTCCTATAATTCACCCCTCCACTTT	CASSPYSSYNSPLHF
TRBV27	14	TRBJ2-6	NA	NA	TGTGCCAGCAGTTGGAGAGCTGGGGCCAACGTCCTGACTTTC	CASSWRAGANVLTF
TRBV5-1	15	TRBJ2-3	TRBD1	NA	TGCGCCAGCAGCTTTGGACAGGTTGAGACAGATACGCAGTATTTT	CASSFGQVETDTQYF
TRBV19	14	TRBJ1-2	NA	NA	TGTGCCACCACAGAAAACAGGGACGACTATGGCTACACCTTC	CATTENRDDYGYTF
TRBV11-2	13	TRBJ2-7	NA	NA	TGTGCCAGCAGCCACAGGTATAACTACGAGCAGTACTTC	CASSHRYNYEQYF
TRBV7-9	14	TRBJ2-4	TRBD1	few	TGTGCCAGCAGCCTTGGACAGGGAGGATGGATTCAGTACTTC	CASSLGQGGWIQYF
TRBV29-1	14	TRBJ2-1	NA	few	TGCAGCGTTGAAGATTGGGGGGTTTACAATGAGCAGTTCTTC	CSVEDWGVYNEQFF
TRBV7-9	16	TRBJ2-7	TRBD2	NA	TGTGCCAGCAGCTTAGCAGCGGGGGGGAGCTCCTACGAGCAGTACTTC	CASSLAAGGSSYEQYF
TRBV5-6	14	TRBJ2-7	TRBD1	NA	TGTGCCAGCAGCAAGGGACAGCCTCCTTACGAGCAGTACTTC	CASSKGQPPYEQYF
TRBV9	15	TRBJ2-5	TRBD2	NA	TGTGCCAGCAGCGTAGACACTAGCGGTCAAGAGACCCAGTACTTC	CASSVDTSGQETQYF
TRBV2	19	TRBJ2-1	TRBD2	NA	TGTGCCAGCAGTGAAGAACCGCTAGCGGGGGACAGCTCCTACAATGAGCAGTTCTTC	CASSEEPLAGDSSYNEQFF
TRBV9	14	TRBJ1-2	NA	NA	TGTGCCAGCAGCGTAGCCGGTTTTAGCAAAGGTTACACCTTC	CASSVAGFSKGYTF
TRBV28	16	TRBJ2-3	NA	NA	TGTGCCAGCAGTTTAATCCGGGACACAAGCACAGATACGCAGTATTTT	CASSLIRDTSTDTQYF
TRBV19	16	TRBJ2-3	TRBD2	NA	TGTGCCAGTAGTATCTCTAGCGGGGGGCCTACAGATACGCAGTATTTT	CASSISSGGPTDTQYF
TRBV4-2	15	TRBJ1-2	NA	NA	TGTGCCAGCAGCCATTTAGGACAGAGTAACTATGGCTACACCTTC	CASSHLGQSNYGYTF
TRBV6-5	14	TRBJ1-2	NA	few	TGTGCCAGCAGTTACTCGCGGGGATCTTATGGCTACACCTTC	CASSYSRGSYGYTF
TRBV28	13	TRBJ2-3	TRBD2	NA	TGTGCGTGCGGGGCGGGAGGTACAGATACGCAGTATTTT	CACGAGGTDTQYF
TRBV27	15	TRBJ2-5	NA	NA	TGTGCCAGCAGCCCCGAGAGGGTGCGGGTAGAGACCCAGTACTTC	CASSPERVRVETQYF
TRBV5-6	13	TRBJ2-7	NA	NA	TGTGCCAGCAGCTTGGGCAGTACCTACGAGCAGTACTTC	CASSLGSTYEQYF
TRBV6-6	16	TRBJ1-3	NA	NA	TGTGCCAGCAGTTCCCAAAAGGGGTCCTCTGGAAACACCATATATTTT	CASSSQKGSSGNTIYF
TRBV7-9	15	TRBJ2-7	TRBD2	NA	TGTGCCAGCAGCTCCCCGTTAGCGGGAGTGGGTGAGCAGTACTTC	CASSSPLAGVGEQYF
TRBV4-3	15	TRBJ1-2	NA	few	TGCGCCAGCAGCCAAGGCAGAACAGTCCTTTATGGCTACACCTTC	CASSQGRTVLYGYTF
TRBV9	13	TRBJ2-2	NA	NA	TGTGCCAGCAGATCAGGGGTGAGCGGGGAGCTGTTTTTT	CASRSGVSGELFF
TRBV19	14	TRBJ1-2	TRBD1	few	TGTGCCAGTAGTCGGACAGGTTTGAACTATGGCTACACCTTC	CASSRTGLNYGYTF